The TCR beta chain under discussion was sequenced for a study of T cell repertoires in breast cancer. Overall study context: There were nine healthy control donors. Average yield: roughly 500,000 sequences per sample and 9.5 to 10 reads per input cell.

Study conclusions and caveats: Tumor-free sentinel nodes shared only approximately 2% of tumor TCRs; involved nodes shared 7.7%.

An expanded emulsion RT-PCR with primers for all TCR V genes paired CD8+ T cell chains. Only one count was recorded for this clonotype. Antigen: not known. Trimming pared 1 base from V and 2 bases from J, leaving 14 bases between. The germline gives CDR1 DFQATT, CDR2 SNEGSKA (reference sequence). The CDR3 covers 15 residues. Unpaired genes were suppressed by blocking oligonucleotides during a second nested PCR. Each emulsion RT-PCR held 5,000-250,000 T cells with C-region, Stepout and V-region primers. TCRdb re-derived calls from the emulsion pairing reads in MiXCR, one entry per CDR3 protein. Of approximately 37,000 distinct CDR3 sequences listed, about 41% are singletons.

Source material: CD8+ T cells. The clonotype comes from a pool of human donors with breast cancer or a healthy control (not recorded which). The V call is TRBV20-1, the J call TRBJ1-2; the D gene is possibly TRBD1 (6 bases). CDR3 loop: CSARGRGASNYGYTF. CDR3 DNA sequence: TGCAGTGCTAGAGGCAGGGGCGCTTCCAACTATGGCTACACCTTC.